Reported below is one T cell receptor (beta chain). Measured with immunoSEQ multiplex PCR; TCRdb has only the in-frame clones, and not every one. The repertoire holds about 31,000 clones, approximately 86% seen once, with roughly 10% in the top ten. This entry belongs to a study of T cell changes during pregnancy in multiple sclerosis. Trimming took 1 base from V and 3 from J; bases not matched to a gene: 12. From germline, CDR1 is SGHAT and CDR2 FQNNGV. The CDR3 has 18 residues. This TCR was sampled from a female donor with multiple sclerosis, enrolled in a pregnancy study. The sample was CD8+ T cells from peripheral blood mononuclear cells, taken in the first trimester of pregnancy. The chain employs TRBV11-2 and TRBJ2-1; TRBD2 matches at 7 bases. The CDR3 sequence: CASSLVSSLADYYNEQFF. CDR3 in DNA: TGTGCCAGCAGCTTAGTAAGTTCCCTAGCGGATTACTACAATGAGCAGTTCTTC.